Below, 17 T cell receptor beta chains from the same sample are listed, as sequenced in a study of blood T cell repertoires in COVID-19. Clones were sequenced by immunoSEQ multiplex PCR, and TCRdb holds only the in-frame ones, with some missing. The repertoire holds 400,000 to 450,000 clones, with roughly 89% as singletons. The sample was peripheral blood. The receptors here all came from a woman aged 25 to 39 with active or convalescent COVID-19.

Only a few counts were recorded for this clone. The V gene is TRBV6-5, the J gene TRBJ1-1; TRBD1 aligns across 7 bases. The CDR3 is 15 residues long. The germline gives CDR1 MNHEY, CDR2 SVGAGI. J was trimmed by 1 base and V by 0 bases; bases with no gene match: 2. In DNA form, the CDR3 reads TGTGCCAGCAGTTACTCGGGGACAGCGAACACTGAAGCTTTCTTT. Its translation is CASSYSGTANTEAFF.

The chain joins TRBV30 to TRBJ2-7; D not resolved. Germline CDR1 reads GTSNPN; CDR2 reads SVGIG (reference sequence). The CDR3 extends over 14 amino acids. V was trimmed by 5 bases and J by 6 bases, leaving 20 bases between them. The CDR3 DNA reads as TGTGCCTGGGGGCCCGGTTCAGGCCTCCCCGAGCAGTACTTC. Translating gives CAWGPGSGLPEQYF.

The J gene is TRBJ1-6, the V gene TRBV5-1; D may be TRBD1 (5 bases). Looked up from germline, CDR1 is SGHRS and CDR2 is YFSETQ. V lost 0 bases and J 8 bases, leaving 12 bases between the germline ends. This CDR3 has 15 residues. CDR3: CASSLGGTKDSPLHF. The CDR3 nucleotides are TGCGCCAGCAGCTTGGGCGGGACGAAAGATTCACCCCTCCACTTT.

The V gene is TRBV28, the J gene TRBJ1-3; TRBD1 might be the D (6 bases). Germline CDR1 reads MDHEN; CDR2 reads SYDVKM. The length of the CDR3 is 16 residues. Trimming pared 3 bases from V and 2 bases from J, leaving 14 bases between. DNA for the CDR3: TGTGCCAGCAGTTTGGAACAGGGTACAGCTGGAAACACCATATATTTT. It translates to CASSLEQGTAGNTIYF.

The chain employs TRBV4-1 and TRBJ2-1, with a possible D match to TRBD1 (5 bases). The CDR3 totals 18 residues. CDR1 MGHRA and CDR2 YSYEKL come from the germline V gene. Between the trimmed V and J ends, which lost 1 base and 0 bases, there was a span of 16 bases. The CDR3 sequence is CASSQGGQGHPSYNEQFF. The CDR3 DNA is TGCGCCAGCAGCCAAGGGGGCCAGGGTCACCCCTCCTACAATGAGCAGTTCTTC.

The genes are TRBV29-1 and TRBJ1-1; D perhaps matches TRBD1 (5 bases). This CDR3 spans 13 amino acids. V dropped 0 bases and J dropped 5 bases, with 10 bases sitting between them. Germline values: CDR1 SQVTM, CDR2 ANQGSEA. The CDR3 loop is CSVEDAGVTEAFF. CDR3 DNA sequence: TGCAGCGTTGAAGATGCGGGGGTGACTGAAGCTTTCTTT.

V usage is TRBV9 and J usage is TRBJ1-1, with D hard to call. This CDR3 has 15 amino acids. Germline CDR1 SGDLS, CDR2 YYNGEE. Trimming removed 1 base from V and 1 base from J, with 11 bases in between. DNA of the CDR3: TGTGCCAGCAGCGTATTCCCAACTGCGAACACTGAAGCTTTCTTT. It encodes CASSVFPTANTEAFF. Together with reference TRBV9 and TRBJ1-1, the CDR3 gives the full variable domain: DSGVTQTPKHLITATGQRVTLRCSPRSGDLSVYWYQQSLDQGLQFLIQYYNGEERAKGNILERFSAQQFPDLHSELNLSSLELGDSALYFCASSVFPTANTEAFFGQGTRLTVV.

The chain recombines TRBV27 with TRBJ2-2, with 8 nucleotides matching TRBD1. CDR1 MNHEY and CDR2 SMNVEV come from the germline V gene (reference sequence). The CDR3 contains 15 residues. V was clipped by 6 bases and J by 1 base; unmatched bases: 4. CDR3 residues: CASRPGTGNTGELFF. CDR3 sequence (DNA): TGTGCCAGCAGACCCGGGACAGGGAACACCGGGGAGCTGTTTTTT.

A note on this clone: At the DNA level, this CDR3 is encoded by other sequences in the same sample as well. The chain is built from TRBV27 and TRBJ1-5, with 8 bases fitting TRBD1. Germline assignment: CDR1 MNHEY and CDR2 SMNVEV (reference sequence). This CDR3 region has 15 residues. The junction had 4 bases not matched to a gene; V was cut back by 2 bases and J by 4 bases. In DNA form, the CDR3 reads TGTGCCAGCAGTTTAGGGCAGGGGGCGAATCAGCCCCAGCATTTT. This gives the protein CASSLGQGANQPQHF.

V is TRBV19 and J is TRBJ2-7; D perhaps matches TRBD1 (5 bases). The CDR3 is 15 amino acids. Germline lookup yields CDR1 LNHDA and CDR2 SQIVND (reference sequence). The V and J ends lost 5 bases and 0 bases respectively, with 14 bases between them. This CDR3 reads CASSSDHRSSYEQYF. The CDR3 bases are TGTGCCAGTAGTTCCGACCACAGGAGCTCCTACGAGCAGTACTTC.

The J gene is TRBJ1-4, the V gene TRBV21-1; the table gives TRBD1 as D, unverified against the DNA. TRBV21-1 constitutes a pseudogene. This CDR3 is 16 amino acids long. The CDR3 DNA follows: TGTGCCAGCAGCAAAGGAGGGGACAGGGGTAATGAAAAACTGTTTTTT. Translation: CASSKGGDRGNEKLFF.

This chain uses TRBV11-3 with TRBJ1-1, with unresolved D. Between the trimmed V and J ends, which lost 0 bases and 3 bases, there was a span of 5 bases. This CDR3 is 13 amino acids long. CDR1 and CDR2 from the germline V gene are SGHNT and YENEEA. The CDR3 nucleotides read TGTGCCAGCAGCTTAGATTCGGACACTGAAGCTTTCTTT. Its translation: CASSLDSDTEAFF.

The chain uses TRBV27 and TRBJ2-7, with 9 bases that match TRBD1. V was clipped by 4 bases and J by 4 bases; unmatched bases: 5. CDR1 is MNHEY, CDR2 SMNVEV, per germline (reference sequence). This CDR3 is built from 14 residues. This CDR3 reads CASSWIGQGYEQYF. CDR3 nucleotides: TGTGCCAGCAGTTGGATAGGACAGGGGTACGAGCAGTACTTC.

The rearrangement joins TRBV7-9 to TRBJ1-6, with 12 positions matching TRBD1. This CDR3 region has 16 residues. J was trimmed by 10 bases and V by 5 bases; bases with no gene match: 9. CDR1 and CDR2 (germline): SEHNR, FQNEAQ (reference sequence). The CDR3 here is CASSQGQGASGSPLHF. CDR3 bases: TGTGCCAGCAGCCAGGGACAGGGGGCGAGTGGGTCACCCCTCCACTTT.

This chain links TRBV3-1 (or the pseudogene TRBV3-2) with TRBJ1-2, with D hard to call. This CDR3 comprises 12 residues. Trimming took 1 base from V and 8 from J, leaving 8 bases between them. Germline-derived CDR1 and CDR2 are LGHDT and YNNKEL (reference sequence). The chain's CDR3 is CASSQGSRGYTF. CDR3 DNA: TGTGCCAGCAGCCAAGGGAGTCGGGGCTACACCTTC.

In the case of this clone: Other DNA sequences in the sample encode the same CDR3. The chain links TRBV6-1 to TRBJ2-7; D remains unclear. Trimming cost V 3 bases and J 1 base, with 7 bases left between them. Per the germline V gene, CDR1 is MNHNS and CDR2 is SASEGT. This CDR3 has 13 amino acids. The CDR3 bases are TGTGCCAGCAGTGACCAGGTTTCCTACGAGCAGTACTTC. This codes for CASSDQVSYEQYF.

In this sample, this clone turned up once. The chain has TRBV4-1 and TRBJ2-7; possibly TRBD1 for D (6 bases). The CDR3 extends over 17 amino acids. The germline gives CDR1 MGHRA, CDR2 YSYEKL. V lost 1 base and J lost 4, with 20 bases in between. CDR3 nucleotides: TGCGCCAGCAGCCAAGCTCCGACAGGTTCTTATGTATACGAGCAGTACTTC. This encodes CASSQAPTGSYVYEQYF.